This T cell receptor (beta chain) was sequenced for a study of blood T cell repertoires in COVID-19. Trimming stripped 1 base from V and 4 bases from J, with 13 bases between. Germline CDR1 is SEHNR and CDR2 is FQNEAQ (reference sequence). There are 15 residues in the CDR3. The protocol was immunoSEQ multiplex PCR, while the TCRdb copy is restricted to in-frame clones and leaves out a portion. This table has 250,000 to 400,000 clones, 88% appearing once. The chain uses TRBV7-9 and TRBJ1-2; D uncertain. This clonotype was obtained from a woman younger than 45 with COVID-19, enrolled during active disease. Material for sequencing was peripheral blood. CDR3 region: CASSLDPREGYGYTF. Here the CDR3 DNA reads TGTGCCAGCAGCTTAGATCCTAGAGAGGGCTATGGCTACACCTTC.